This T cell receptor (beta chain) came from a study of human T cells and chemical hapten exposure. Regarding time point: pre-sensitization, week 0. Described treatment: therapeutic diphenylcyclopropenone sensitization with weekly scalp DPC. V gave up 2 bases and J gave up 7 bases, with 9 bases separating them. This CDR3 is built from 14 residues. The germline gives CDR1 LGHNA, CDR2 YSLEER. One entry per CDR3 protein results from TCRdb running MiXCR on the RACE reads. The table has 150,000 to 200,000 distinct CDR3 sequences, around 30% seen once. This clonotype was detected only a few times. The sequences come from whole blood, collected in connection with sensitization to the hapten diphenylcyclopropenone (DPC). This rearrangement joins TRBV4-3 to TRBJ1-6; D gene uncertain. The receptor was derived from a woman aged 25 to 39 with alopecia areata. Some clones in this sample may be carry-over from other donors' samples. CDR3 in amino acids: CASSQLHWNSPLHF. The CDR3 coding sequence is TGCGCCAGCAGCCAATTACACTGGAATTCACCCCTCCACTTT.